This entry lists 4 T cell receptor beta chains sequenced from one sample in a study of tumor-infiltrating lymphocytes in primary liver carcinoma. For each extraction, RNA and DNA were obtained together from 20-30 mg of unsorted bulk tissue. With around 450 ng total RNA as template and a constant-region primer, TCR beta cDNA was made. Slightly modified ARM-PCR, run as three nested multiplex PCR rounds, produced the TCR beta libraries. Investigators reported that the first two PCR rounds, at about 9 cycles each, used TRBV1-TRBV30 forward primers with a C-beta reverse primer. TCRdb passed the multiplex PCR reads through MiXCR, listing each CDR3 protein once. There are roughly 30,000 distinct CDR3 sequences in the sample; roughly 78% occur only once, and about 30% lies in the top ten. Input material: liver tumor tissue from sampling region 3. Subset of the sample: tumor region T3, left-lateral pole. Receptor source: a woman aged 25 to 39 with primary liver carcinoma and hepatitis B virus infection.

In the case of this clonotype: The CDR3 carries no conserved terminal phenylalanine or tryptophan, so it likely arises from a read error. The chain joins TRBV13 to TRBJ2-3, with D uncertain. The J call may be wrong; the DNA end is better matched by TRBJ1-5. Germline V gene sequence: CDR1 PRHDT, CDR2 FYEKMQ (reference sequence). The CDR3 covers 13 residues. CDR3 nucleotide sequence: TGTGCCAGCAGCTTAGAAGACACAGATACGCAGCATCTT. Its protein product is CASSLEDTDTQHL.

This clonotype occurred once. Mismatch with germline at one junction end may stem from a read error. V and J are TRBV11-2 and TRBJ2-3; maybe TRBD2 (6 bases). The CDR3 loop spans 14 amino acids. Per the germline V gene, CDR1 is SGHAT and CDR2 is FQNNGV. The CDR3 loop reads CANSPGLPTDTRYF. CDR3 DNA: TGTGCCAACAGCCCGGGACTGCCCACAGATACGCGGTATTTT.

As concerns this clonotype: One end of the junction is discordant with germline, which a read error may explain. The chain links TRBV28 to TRBJ1-6; D may be TRBD1 (6 bases). Germline loops: CDR1 MDHEN, CDR2 SYDVKM. This CDR3 is built from 15 residues. The CDR3 loop reads CASSFSHRGGSPLHF. The CDR3 region has the DNA TGTGCCAGCAGTTTTTCCCATAGGGGGGGTTCACCCCTACACTTT. Filled out from reference TRBV28 and TRBJ1-6, the complete variable domain reads DVKVTQSSRYLVKRTGEKVFLECVQDMDHENMFWYRQDPGLGLRLIYFSYDVKMKEKGDIPEGYSVSREKKERFSLILESASTNQTSMYLCASSFSHRGGSPLHFGNGTRLTVT.

The chain combines TRBV11-2 with TRBJ1-6; D not resolved. Germline assignment: CDR1 SGHAT and CDR2 FQNNGV. The CDR3 sequence is 13 residues long. Trimming pared 10 bases from V and 9 bases from J, leaving 16 bases between. CDR3 sequence reads: CANSLEPGSPLHF. The DNA of the CDR3 is TGTGCCAACAGTTTAGAGCCGGGTTCACCCCTCCACTTT.